Detailed here is one T cell receptor beta chain. Its specificity is not known. The time point was: baseline, week 1 (first vaccination visit). The treatment denotes: pre-vaccination baseline after standard-of-care therapy. Donor diagnoses consisted of new WHO grade 3 or 4 IDH1-mutant, ATRX-lost astrocytomas. The data are from a study of a mutant IDH1 vaccine in newly diagnosed glioma. For the study at large: Patients arrived already treated with radiotherapy, temozolomide, or both, most having had both.

Study-wide points: Immune responses arising from the vaccine appeared in about 94% of patients.

The table came from immunoSEQ multiplex PCR; TCRdb's copy has only in-frame clones and leaves some out. The data contain tens of thousands of clones, approximately 93% of them singletons. V lost 8 bases and J lost 10, with 14 bases in between. Per the germline V gene, CDR1 is MNHEY and CDR2 is SVGAGI. The CDR3 sequence is 11 residues long. Sequenced material: PBMCs, taken from a glioma patient treated with radiotherapy, temozolomide or both. The source is a man aged 40-49 years with glioma. This chain links TRBV6-5 with TRBJ1-1, with D hard to call. CDR3 DNA: TGTGCCAGCTCATACGGGGAAGGAGCTTTCTTT. Amino acid sequence: CASSYGEGAFF.